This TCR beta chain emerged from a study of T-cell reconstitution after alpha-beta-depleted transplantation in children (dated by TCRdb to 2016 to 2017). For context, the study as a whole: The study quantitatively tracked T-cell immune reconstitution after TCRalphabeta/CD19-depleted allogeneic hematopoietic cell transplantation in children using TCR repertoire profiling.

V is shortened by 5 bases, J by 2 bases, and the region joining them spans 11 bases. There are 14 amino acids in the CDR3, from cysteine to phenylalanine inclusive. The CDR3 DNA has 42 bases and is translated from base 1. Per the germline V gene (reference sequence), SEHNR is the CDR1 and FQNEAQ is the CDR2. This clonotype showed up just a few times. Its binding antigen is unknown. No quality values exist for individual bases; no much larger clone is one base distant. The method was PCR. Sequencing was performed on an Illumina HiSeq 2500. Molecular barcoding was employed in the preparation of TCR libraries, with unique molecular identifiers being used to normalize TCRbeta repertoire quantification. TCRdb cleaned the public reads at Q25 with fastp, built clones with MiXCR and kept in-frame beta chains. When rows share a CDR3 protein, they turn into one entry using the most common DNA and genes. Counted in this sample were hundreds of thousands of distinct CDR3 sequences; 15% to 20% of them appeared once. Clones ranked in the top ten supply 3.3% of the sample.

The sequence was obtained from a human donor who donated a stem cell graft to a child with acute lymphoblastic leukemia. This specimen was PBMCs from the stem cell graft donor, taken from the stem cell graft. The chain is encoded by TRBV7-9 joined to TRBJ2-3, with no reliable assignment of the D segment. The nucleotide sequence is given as TGTGCCAGCAGCCGAACAGTGATCACAGATACGCAGTATTTT. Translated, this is CASSRTVITDTQYF.